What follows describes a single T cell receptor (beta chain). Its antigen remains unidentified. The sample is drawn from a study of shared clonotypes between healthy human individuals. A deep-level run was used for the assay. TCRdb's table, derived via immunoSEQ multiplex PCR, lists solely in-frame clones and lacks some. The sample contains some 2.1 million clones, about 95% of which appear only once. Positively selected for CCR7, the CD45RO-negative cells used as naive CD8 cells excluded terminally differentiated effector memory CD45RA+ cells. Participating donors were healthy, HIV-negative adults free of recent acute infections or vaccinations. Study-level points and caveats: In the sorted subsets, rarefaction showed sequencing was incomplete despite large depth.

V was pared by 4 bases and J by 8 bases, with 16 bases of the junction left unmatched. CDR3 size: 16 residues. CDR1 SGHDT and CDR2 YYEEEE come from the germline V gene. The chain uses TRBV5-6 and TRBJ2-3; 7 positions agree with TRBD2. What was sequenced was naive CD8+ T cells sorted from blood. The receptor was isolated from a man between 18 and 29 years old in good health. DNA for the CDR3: TGTGCCAGCAGCGAGGGGCGGGAGACCCTGGGGGGTACGCAGTATTTT. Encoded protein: CASSEGRETLGGTQYF.